This paragraph covers one T cell receptor (beta chain) sequence. Trimming took 5 bases from V and 1 from J; bases not matched to a gene: 6. The CDR3 runs to 17 residues. CDR1 MNHEY and CDR2 SMNVEV come from the germline V gene (reference sequence). This table comes from immunoSEQ multiplex PCR, and its TCRdb copy is limited to in-frame clones, with some not included. Among roughly 850,000 clones, roughly 96% were seen once, and the ten largest hold under 0.3%. The data derive from a study of shared clonotypes between healthy human individuals. In the naive CD8 group, cells lacked CD45RO and were positively selected for CCR7, so terminally differentiated effector memory CD45RA+ cells were left out.

This TCR was sampled from a man aged 25 to 40 in good health. Sample: naive CD8+ T cells sorted from blood. The V gene is TRBV27, the J gene TRBJ2-1; 12 bases line up with TRBD2. The CDR3 loop is CASSPGLAGRSYNEQFF. CDR3 bases: TGTGCCAGCAGTCCCGGACTAGCGGGAAGGTCCTACAATGAGCAGTTCTTC.